This T cell receptor (beta chain) came from a study of T cell changes during pregnancy in multiple sclerosis. The V end lost 2 bases, the J end lost 8 bases, and 18 bases lay between the germline ends. Germline V gene lookup returns CDR1 MNHEY and CDR2 SVGAGI. The CDR3 contains 16 residues. This table comes from immunoSEQ multiplex PCR, and its TCRdb copy is limited to in-frame clones, with some not included. The data show 20,000 to 25,000 clones, 80% to 95% seen once. The chain couples TRBV6-5 to TRBJ1-4; D is unclear. Here the sequenced sample was CD4+ T cells from peripheral blood mononuclear cells, taken in the third trimester of pregnancy. The source is a female donor with multiple sclerosis, enrolled in a pregnancy study. The CDR3 loop reads CASSYRGPYRSEKLFF. In DNA, the CDR3 is TGTGCCAGCAGTTACCGGGGTCCCTACCGATCCGAAAAACTGTTTTTT.